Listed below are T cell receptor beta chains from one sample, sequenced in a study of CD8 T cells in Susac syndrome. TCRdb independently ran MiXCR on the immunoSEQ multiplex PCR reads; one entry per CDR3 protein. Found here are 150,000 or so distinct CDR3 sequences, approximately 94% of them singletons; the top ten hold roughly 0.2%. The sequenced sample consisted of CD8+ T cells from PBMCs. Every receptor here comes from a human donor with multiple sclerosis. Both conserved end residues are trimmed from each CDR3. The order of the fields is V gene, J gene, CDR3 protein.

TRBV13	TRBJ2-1	ASSSRGTVDEQF
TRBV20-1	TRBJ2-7	SAVGVGQGASYEQY
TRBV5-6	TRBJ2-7	ASSQTTAYEQY
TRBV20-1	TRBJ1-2	SEGRGEINYGYT
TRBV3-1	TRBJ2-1	ASSQTGVNEQF
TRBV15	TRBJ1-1	ATSKGGTREAF
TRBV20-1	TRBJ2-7	SARPASAYEQY
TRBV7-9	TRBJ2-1	ASSQGLGEQF
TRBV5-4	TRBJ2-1	ASSLYRGRGDNEQF
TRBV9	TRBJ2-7	ASSAQGISYEQY
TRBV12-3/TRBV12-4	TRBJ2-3	ASSSSSGGAHTQY
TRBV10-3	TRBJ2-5	AISESGETQY
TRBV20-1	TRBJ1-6	SAPGSDSWDSPLH
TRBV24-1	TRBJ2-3	ATSRGGSTDTQY
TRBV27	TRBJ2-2	ASSSMRGPPGELF
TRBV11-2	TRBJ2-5	ASSFPRGLAQY
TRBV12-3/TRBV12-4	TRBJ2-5	ASSRGQGETQY
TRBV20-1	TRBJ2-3	SALTPGLAGSMSDTQY
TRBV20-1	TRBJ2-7	SAAGQSSYEQY
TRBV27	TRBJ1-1	ASSLSKGARAEAF
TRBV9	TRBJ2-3	ASSPGSSTDTQY
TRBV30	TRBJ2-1	AWSSPSSHNEQF